The 24 T cell receptor beta chains listed next were all sequenced from one sample in a study of shared T cell receptors in the human thymus. Generated by immunoSEQ multiplex PCR, the TCRdb table keeps only in-frame clones and is missing some. The sample comprises fewer than 700,000 clones, over 75% of which are singletons, and around 0.0099% rests with the top ten. The sample was also reused in another study, on human thymus T cells.

The sequenced material came from thymocytes. These receptors originate from a boy under three years old with a congenital heart defect.

The chain is built from TRBV27 and TRBJ2-7; TRBD2 agrees at 12 bases. The CDR3 length is 16 residues. Per the germline V gene, CDR1 is MNHEY and CDR2 is SMNVEV (reference sequence). J lost 1 base, V lost 6 bases, and 7 bases had no gene match. The CDR3 DNA reads as TGTGCCAGCAGACACACACTAGCGGGAGGATCCTACGAGCAGTACTTC. Translation gives CASRHTLAGGSYEQYF.

There are a few counts of this clone. This sequence joins TRBV2 and TRBJ1-5, with TRBD1 identical over 7 bases. V shed 0 bases, J shed 4 bases, and the junction held 9 bases outside the gene matches. Germline CDR1 reads SNHLY; CDR2 reads FYNNEI. CDR3 size: 17 residues. CDR3 region: CASSEAHRGKVNQPQHF. Here the CDR3 DNA reads TGTGCCAGCAGTGAAGCCCACAGGGGTAAGGTTAATCAGCCCCAGCATTTT.

The chain is built from TRBV19 and TRBJ2-1, with TRBD2 matching over 8 bases. CDR3 length equals 16 residues. Germline CDR1 is LNHDA and CDR2 is SQIVND (reference sequence). J was trimmed by 2 bases and V by 6 bases; bases with no gene match: 9. The CDR3 is CASSPLGREAYNEQFF. CDR3 bases: TGTGCCAGTAGCCCCCTTGGGCGGGAGGCCTACAATGAGCAGTTCTTC.

This clone was seen a single time. CDR3 DNA: TGCAGCTCCCCCAGGGGCGGAAACGATACGCAGTATTTT. Translated: CSSPRGGNDTQYF. The V and J genes are TRBV29-1 and TRBJ2-3; tentatively, D is TRBD1 (6 bases). CDR3 length: 13 amino acids. V was trimmed by 8 bases and J by 6 bases, leaving 18 bases between them. Germline-derived CDR1 and CDR2 are SQVTM and ANQGSEA.

The chain joins TRBV18 to TRBJ1-1; D is perhaps TRBD1 (5 bases). Germline loops: CDR1 KGHSH, CDR2 LQKENI. Between the trimmed V and J ends, which lost 11 bases and 4 bases, there was a span of 11 bases. This CDR3 is built from 11 residues. As DNA, the CDR3 is TGTGCCTGCGGGGACCCCACTGAAGCTTTCTTT. Translation gives CACGDPTEAFF.

V usage is TRBV2 and J usage is TRBJ2-5; D might be TRBD2 (5 bases). Germline V gene sequence: CDR1 SNHLY, CDR2 FYNNEI. V was clipped by 5 bases and J by 1 base, with 8 bases between them. This CDR3 has 13 amino acids. CDR3 nucleotide sequence: TGTGCCAGCAGTCGACTATCCCAAGAGACCCAGTACTTC. This sequence encodes CASSRLSQETQYF.

This rearrangement joins TRBV9 to TRBJ2-7; 9 bases align to TRBD1. This CDR3 has 18 residues. The germline CDR1 and CDR2 sequences are SGDLS and YYNGEE. The V and J ends lost 0 bases and 0 bases, in that order; junction bases with no gene match: 10. The CDR3 region is CASSVGWGQGSSSYEQYF. The DNA for the CDR3 is TGTGCCAGCAGCGTAGGGTGGGGACAGGGTAGTAGCTCCTACGAGCAGTACTTC.

CDR3 bases: TGCAGCGTTGAAGATCGACAGGGTGGTGGCTACACCTTC. Its protein is CSVEDRQGGGYTF. The chain is built from TRBV29-1 and TRBJ1-2; 7 positions match TRBD1. This CDR3 has 13 amino acids. The V and J ends lost 0 bases and 7 bases, in that order; junction bases with no gene match: 5. Germline CDR1 and CDR2: SQVTM and ANQGSEA.

J is TRBJ2-1 and V is TRBV19; 8 bases fit TRBD2. Germline lookup yields CDR1 LNHDA and CDR2 SQIVND (reference sequence). This CDR3 region has 17 residues. V trimming: 1 base; J trimming: 0 bases; junction bases outside the gene matches: 5. The CDR3 reads CASSIAPSGSSYNEQFF. CDR3 sequence (DNA): TGTGCCAGTAGTATAGCCCCCAGCGGGAGCTCCTACAATGAGCAGTTCTTC.

This rearrangement joins TRBV30 to TRBJ2-3, with D maybe TRBD1 (6 bases). CDR1 GTSNPN and CDR2 SVGIG come from the germline V gene (reference sequence). V lost 4 bases and J lost 6, with 23 bases in between. This CDR3 region has 16 residues. The CDR3 protein is CAWKDRVRGFSDTQYF. The CDR3 bases are TGTGCCTGGAAGGACCGAGTCAGGGGTTTTTCGGATACGCAGTATTTT.

In the case of this clone: The germline gene is not matched at one end of the junction; a read error may be the cause. The rearrangement joins TRBV7-7 to TRBJ2-2, with D perhaps TRBD2 (5 bases). CDR1 and CDR2 from the germline V gene are SSHAT and FNYEAQ (reference sequence). The CDR3 covers 14 residues. The CDR3 sequence is CASSLTSRGGELFF. CDR3 sequence (DNA): TGTGCTAGCAGCTTAACGAGCCGGGGCGGGGAGCTGTTTTTT.

A few counts support this clone. This sequence joins TRBV7-9 and TRBJ1-4; D possibly corresponds to TRBD1 (5 bases). Trimming cost V 2 bases and J 6 bases, with 13 bases left between them. CDR1 is SEHNR, CDR2 FQNEAQ, per germline (reference sequence). The CDR3 runs 15 residues. The CDR3: CASSLLVARDEKLFF. CDR3 nucleotides: TGTGCCAGCAGCTTACTCGTGGCCAGGGATGAAAAACTGTTTTTT.

CDR3 protein: CATSRVDFWLAGGTDTQYF. CDR3 DNA: TGTGCCACCAGCAGAGTAGATTTTTGGCTAGCGGGAGGCACAGATACGCAGTATTTT. The rearrangement uses TRBV15 and TRBJ2-3; the match to TRBD2 covers 10 bases. This CDR3 spans 19 amino acids. Trimming cost V 1 base and J 1 base; bases outside gene matches: 11. CDR1 is LNHNV and CDR2 is YYDKDF in the germline V gene (reference sequence).

The chain links TRBV11-2 to TRBJ2-7; tentative D call: TRBD1 (5 bases). CDR3 length: 17 amino acids. Trimming left V 5 bases short and J 1 base short, with 21 bases between. Germline V gives CDR1 SGHAT, CDR2 FQNNGV. The DNA for the CDR3 is TGTGCCAGCAGCCCTTACACATATCAGGGCCTGTCCTACGAGCAGTACTTC. This gives the protein CASSPYTYQGLSYEQYF.

The chain employs TRBV5-8 and TRBJ2-7; D may be TRBD2 (5 bases). Trimming stripped 10 bases from V and 2 bases from J, with 22 bases between. Germline loops: CDR1 SGHTS, CDR2 YDEGEE. The CDR3 spans 15 residues. The CDR3 DNA sequence: TGTGCCCTCAGAGGGCACAGTACCAGAACCTACGAGCAGTACTTC. Translation: CALRGHSTRTYEQYF. The entire variable domain, with the rest obtained from reference TRBV5-8 and TRBJ2-7, is as follows: EAGVTQSPTHLIKTRGQQATLRCSPISGHTSVYWYQQALGLGLQFLLWYDEGEERNRGNFPPRFSGRQFPNYSSELNVNALELEDSALYLCALRGHSTRTYEQYFGPGTRLTVT.

The chain uses TRBV7-6 and TRBJ2-7, with TRBD1 identical over 7 bases. The CDR3 totals 19 residues. Per germline, CDR1 SGHVS and CDR2 FNYEAQ. V gave up 6 bases and J gave up 0 bases; unmatched junction bases: 20. The CDR3 protein is CASSSRASRGQPSSYEQYF. The CDR3 nucleotides are TGTGCCAGCAGTTCTCGAGCTAGCCGGGGACAGCCGAGCTCCTACGAGCAGTACTTC.

This clone showed up just once. V gene TRBV11-2 combines with J gene TRBJ2-4; 10 bases line up with TRBD2. This CDR3 contains 16 residues. The V and J ends lost 5 bases and 0 bases, in that order; junction bases with no gene match: 4. The germline V gene has CDR1 SGHAT and CDR2 FQNNGV. CDR3 in DNA: TGTGCCAGCAGCCTCCGGACTAGCGGAGCCAAAAACATTCAGTACTTC. Its protein is CASSLRTSGAKNIQYF.

This chain uses TRBV10-3 with TRBJ2-1; D is possibly TRBD1 (7 bases). V gave up 2 bases and J gave up 1 base, with 12 bases separating them. This CDR3 is 16 amino acids long. CDR1 is ENHRY, CDR2 SYGVKD, per germline. This CDR3 reads CAISERGTESYNEQFF. CDR3 sequence (DNA): TGTGCCATCAGTGAGCGGGGGACAGAATCCTACAATGAGCAGTTCTTC.

J is TRBJ2-3 and V is TRBV11-3; TRBD2 aligns across 12 bases. V shed 1 base, J shed 4 bases, and the junction held 6 bases outside the gene matches. The V gene's germline CDR1 is SGHNT and CDR2 YENEEA. CDR3 length equals 17 residues. CDR3 coding DNA: TGTGCCAGCAGCTTAGCCCCTGGACTAGCGGGATCAGATACGCAGTATTTT. This translates into CASSLAPGLAGSDTQYF. The variable domain in full, with the rest retrieved from reference TRBV11-3 and TRBJ2-3, is EAGVVQSPRYKIIEKKQPVAFWCNPISGHNTLYWYLQNLGQGPELLIRYENEEAVDDSQLPKDRFSAERLKGVDSTLKIQPAELGDSAVYLCASSLAPGLAGSDTQYFGPGTRLTVL.

The chain uses TRBV27 and TRBJ2-6, with D possibly being TRBD1 (5 bases). Germline values: CDR1 MNHEY, CDR2 SMNVEV (reference sequence). This CDR3 has 16 amino acids. Trimming took 6 bases from V and 0 from J, leaving 12 bases between them. CDR3 bases: TGTGCCAGCAGACCCCAGGGCCACTCTGGGGCCAACGTCCTGACTTTC. This sequence encodes CASRPQGHSGANVLTF.

This clone showed up just a few times. This chain's CDR3 is CASSSRQGAHQETQYF. CDR3 DNA sequence: TGTGCCAGCAGCTCAAGACAGGGGGCGCATCAAGAGACCCAGTACTTC. The gene calls are TRBV13 and TRBJ2-5; 10 bases map to TRBD1. This CDR3 spans 16 amino acids. V gave up 4 bases and J gave up 2 bases; unmatched junction bases: 7. The V gene's germline CDR1 is PRHDT and CDR2 FYEKMQ (reference sequence).

This clone was detected only once. The rearrangement uses TRBV11-2 and TRBJ1-1; 8 nucleotides match TRBD1. V lost 8 bases and J lost 4; bases outside the gene matches: 12. Germline V gene data show CDR1 as SGHAT and CDR2 as FQNNGV. This CDR3 is built from 15 residues. The CDR3 spells CASGPLGQGVTEAFF. The CDR3 DNA reads TGTGCCAGCGGCCCTTTAGGACAGGGCGTCACTGAAGCTTTCTTT.

The chain links TRBV4-3 to TRBJ2-3, with 13 bases fitting TRBD2. V shed 1 base, J shed 5 bases, and the junction held 9 bases outside the gene matches. The CDR3 is 18 residues long. CDR1 and CDR2 (germline): LGHNA, YSLEER. The CDR3 here is CASSQGVGGLAGEDTQYF. CDR3 nucleotides: TGCGCCAGCAGCCAAGGAGTGGGAGGACTAGCGGGAGAAGATACGCAGTATTTT.

This chain links TRBV5-6 with TRBJ1-3; 8 positions agree with TRBD1. Germline CDR1 SGHDT, CDR2 YYEEEE. The CDR3 consists of 16 residues. V shed 4 bases and J 0 bases; nucleotides not matched to a gene: 6. This CDR3 reads CASSVDRVNSGNTIYF. The DNA of the CDR3 is TGTGCCAGCAGCGTGGACAGGGTCAACTCTGGAAACACCATATATTTT.